These 31 T cell receptor beta chains were all obtained from the same sample, sequenced in a study of T cell repertoires in cytomegalovirus infection. MiXCR was run by TCRdb on the reads, yielding one entry per CDR3 protein. The sample has 200,000 to 300,000 distinct CDR3 sequences; 9% to 15% are singletons. Source material: PBMCs. All receptors come from a human donor in good health (CMV status not recorded). Some clones in this sample may be carry-over from other donors' samples.

This chain links TRBV5-1 with TRBJ1-1; a weak D match, TRBD1 (6 bases). V was clipped by 6 bases and J by 1 base, with 10 bases between them. The CDR3 has 13 amino acids. CDR1 is SGHRS and CDR2 is YFSETQ in the germline V gene. Here the CDR3 reads CASTQGRNTEAFF. DNA of the CDR3: TGCGCCAGCACTCAGGGGCGGAACACTGAAGCTTTCTTT.

Ten or more counts support this clonotype. The CDR3 nucleotides are TGTGCCAGCAGCTTAATCCAGGGAGGCACTGAAGCTTTCTTT. It yields the protein CASSLIQGGTEAFF. The rearrangement joins TRBV11-2 to TRBJ1-1; possibly TRBD1 for D (5 bases). The CDR3 sequence is 14 residues long. Trimming pared 2 bases from V and 4 bases from J, leaving 11 bases between. Germline V gene sequence: CDR1 SGHAT, CDR2 FQNNGV. The entire variable domain, with the rest obtained from reference TRBV11-2 and TRBJ1-1, is as follows: EAGVAQSPRYKIIEKRQSVAFWCNPISGHATLYWYQQILGQGPKLLIQFQNNGVVDDSQLPKDRFSAERLKGVDSTLKIQPAKLEDSAVYLCASSLIQGGTEAFFGQGTRLTVV.

In this sample, this clonotype turned up a few times. The chain carries TRBV11-3 and TRBJ1-5; TRBD1 is a possible D gene (5 bases). The CDR3 has 15 residues. Germline loops: CDR1 SGHNT, CDR2 YENEEA. Trimming pared 7 bases from V and 5 bases from J, leaving 18 bases between. CDR3 protein: CASIRRPGWDQPQHF. The CDR3 region has the DNA TGTGCCAGCATCAGGCGGCCAGGGTGGGATCAGCCCCAGCATTTT.

This clonotype appeared many times. This chain uses TRBV10-3 with TRBJ2-7, with D perhaps matching TRBD1 (6 bases). From germline, CDR1 is ENHRY and CDR2 SYGVKD. The length of the CDR3 is 14 residues. V was trimmed by 6 bases and J by 1 base, leaving 13 bases between them. CDR3 in amino acids: CAIRAPGQSYEQYF. The CDR3 nucleotides are TGTGCCATCAGAGCCCCGGGACAATCCTACGAGCAGTACTTC.

The gene calls are TRBV27 and TRBJ2-3, with D uncertain. The germline CDR1 and CDR2 sequences are MNHEY and SMNVEV (reference sequence). There are 14 residues in the CDR3. V was shortened by 5 bases and J by 2 bases, with 11 bases between the two germline ends. CDR3 sequence reads: CASSPPPHTDTQYF. The CDR3 DNA follows: TGTGCCAGCAGTCCCCCTCCTCACACAGATACGCAGTATTTT.

This clonotype occurred a few times. CDR3 amino acids: CASSRDPSGMNTEAFF. The CDR3 coding sequence is TGCGCCAGCAGCCGGGACCCTTCGGGCATGAACACTGAAGCTTTCTTT. V usage is TRBV5-1 and J usage is TRBJ1-1; tentatively, D is TRBD1 (5 bases). Trimming took 4 bases from V and 0 from J, leaving 16 bases between them. CDR3 size: 16 residues. Germline V lookup: CDR1 SGHRS, CDR2 YFSETQ.

This clonotype was picked up many times. The chain recombines TRBV7-9 with TRBJ2-7; TRBD1 matches at 7 bases. There are 15 residues in the CDR3. CDR1 SEHNR and CDR2 FQNEAQ come from the germline V gene (reference sequence). Trimming cost V 4 bases and J 2 bases; bases outside gene matches: 8. In nucleotides, the CDR3 is TGTGCCAGCAGCTCGCAACAGGGGATCACCTACGAGCAGTACTTC. The encoded protein is CASSSQQGITYEQYF.

With respect to this clonotype: Relative to the germline gene, one junction end is altered; a read error may explain this. This chain connects TRBV7-2 to TRBJ2-3; TRBD2 matches at 7 bases. Germline CDR1 SGHTA, CDR2 FQGNSA. CDR3 length: 15 residues. This chain's CDR3 is CASSLNSGSTDTQSF. As DNA, the CDR3 is TGTGCCAGCAGCTTGAATAGCGGGTCCACAGATACGCAGTCTTTT.

This clonotype was detected many times. The V call is TRBV7-2, the J call TRBJ1-1; D gene ambiguous. Deletions cut 3 bases from V and 5 bases from J, with 13 bases between. Germline V gene lookup returns CDR1 SGHTA and CDR2 FQGNSA. The CDR3 extends over 14 amino acids. This CDR3 reads CASSFVVSVTEAFF. In nucleotides, the CDR3 is TGTGCCAGCAGCTTTGTTGTTTCAGTAACTGAAGCTTTCTTT.

This clonotype has a count of ten or more. The chain carries TRBV28 and TRBJ1-5, with D hard to call. CDR1 and CDR2 from the germline V gene are MDHEN and SYDVKM. This CDR3 is built from 15 residues. V lost 4 bases, J lost 2 bases, and 12 bases lay in between. The CDR3 DNA is TGTGCCAGCAGTTCCGGAGCCTTAGGCAATCAGCCCCAGCATTTT. Its translation: CASSSGALGNQPQHF.

This clonotype appeared many times. Here the CDR3 DNA reads TGTGCCAGCAGCCTTAGGACAGGGGATGAAAAACTGTTTTTT. It is translated as CASSLRTGDEKLFF. The rearrangement uses TRBV7-2 and TRBJ1-4; 9 nucleotides line up with TRBD1. J was trimmed by 6 bases and V by 5 bases; bases with no gene match: 4. There are 14 residues in the CDR3. Germline CDR1 and CDR2: SGHTA and FQGNSA.

This clonotype occurred many times. The J gene is TRBJ2-4, the V gene TRBV2; 7 nucleotides match TRBD1. Germline lookup yields CDR1 SNHLY and CDR2 FYNNEI. The CDR3 is 17 amino acids. V shed 4 bases and J 3 bases; nucleotides not matched to a gene: 12. As DNA, the CDR3 is TGTGCCAGCAGTGGGGTTCCCAGACAGGGCGGCAAAAACATTCAGTACTTC. Translation gives CASSGVPRQGGKNIQYF.

This clonotype was detected a few times. The V gene is TRBV19, the J gene TRBJ1-1; 7 nucleotides line up with TRBD1. The CDR3 sequence is 13 residues long. After removal of 1 base from V and 7 bases from J, the junction contained 3 bases not matched to a gene. CDR1 is LNHDA, CDR2 SQIVND, per germline (reference sequence). The CDR3 region is CASSIGTGNEAFF. CDR3 coding DNA: TGTGCCAGTAGTATAGGGACAGGAAATGAAGCTTTCTTT.

There are a few counts of this clonotype. This chain uses TRBV18 with TRBJ1-5; D remains unclear. The CDR3 runs 15 residues. V lost 4 bases and J 1 base, leaving 11 bases between the germline ends. Germline V gives CDR1 KGHSH, CDR2 LQKENI. Here the CDR3 DNA reads TGTGCCAGCTCACGGGCGGCAGCGAGCAATCAGCCCCAGCATTTT. It codes for CASSRAAASNQPQHF.

This chain connects TRBV20-1 to TRBJ2-1, with 7 bases aligning to TRBD2. Trimming cost V 6 bases and J 3 bases; bases outside gene matches: 8. Germline V gene lookup returns CDR1 DFQATT and CDR2 SNEGSKA (reference sequence). The CDR3 is 14 residues long. The CDR3 sequence: CSARLSGNYNEQFF. In DNA form, the CDR3 reads TGCAGTGCACGTTTGAGCGGGAACTACAATGAGCAGTTCTTC.

The rearrangement uses TRBV5-6 and TRBJ2-2, with TRBD1 matching over 8 bases. The CDR3 sequence is 16 residues long. Germline trimming cut 1 base from V and 0 bases from J; bases unmatched to any gene: 2. Germline V gene lookup returns CDR1 SGHDT and CDR2 YYEEEE. The CDR3 nucleotides read TGTGCCAGCAGCTTGTGGACAGGGCCGAACACCGGGGAGCTGTTTTTT. Translated, it gives CASSLWTGPNTGELFF.

This clonotype turned up a few times. This chain links TRBV20-1 with TRBJ1-5; TRBD1 matches at 7 bases. The CDR3 contains 16 residues. Germline CDR1 and CDR2: DFQATT and SNEGSKA (reference sequence). The V segment lost 5 bases and the J segment 0 bases; nucleotides outside the gene matches: 10. The CDR3 is CSALTGAPPSNQPQHF. The CDR3 DNA reads as TGCAGTGCTCTCACAGGGGCCCCCCCTAGCAATCAGCCCCAGCATTTT.

This clonotype was counted ten times or more. The V call is TRBV7-2, the J call TRBJ2-3; 7 bases fit TRBD2. The CDR3 has 15 amino acids. The germline V gene has CDR1 SGHTA and CDR2 FQGNSA. J was trimmed by 5 bases and V by 0 bases; bases with no gene match: 5. CDR3 amino acids: CASSLARGGRDTQYF. As DNA, the CDR3 is TGTGCCAGCAGCTTAGCGCGCGGGGGAAGAGATACGCAGTATTTT.

This clonotype has at least ten counts. This sequence joins TRBV7-2 and TRBJ1-1; D not resolved. Germline V gives CDR1 SGHTA, CDR2 FQGNSA. The CDR3 is made up of 14 amino acids. Deletions cut 1 base from V and 1 base from J, with 7 bases between. In DNA, the CDR3 is TGTGCCAGCAGCTTAGGAGGAGGGAACACTGAAGCTTTCTTT. This codes for CASSLGGGNTEAFF.

This clonotype turned up a few times. The rearrangement joins TRBV19 to TRBJ1-1; D may be TRBD1 (5 bases). This CDR3 spans 13 amino acids. V shed 9 bases and J shed 2 bases, with 13 bases lying between them. Germline CDR1 reads LNHDA; CDR2 reads SQIVND (reference sequence). DNA for the CDR3: TGTGCCAGCCATCGACAGTTTAACACTGAAGCTTTCTTT. Protein: CASHRQFNTEAFF.

This clonotype came up a few times. The junction departs from the called germline gene at one end, perhaps through a read error. The chain carries TRBV7-9 and TRBJ1-2; D is unclear. The CDR3 length is 11 residues. Per the germline V gene, CDR1 is SEHNR and CDR2 is FQNEAQ (reference sequence). The CDR3 DNA sequence: TGTGCCAGCAGCACAAACGGGCCTCCTCCCTTC. It is translated as CASSTNGPPPF. Using reference TRBV7-9 and TRBJ1-2 for the parts outside the CDR3, the full variable domain is DTGVSQNPRHKITKRGQNVTFRCDPISEHNRLYWYRQTLGQGPEFLTYFQNEAQLEKSRLLSDRFSAERPKGSFSTLEIQRTEQGDSAMYLCASSTNGPPPFGSGTRLTVV.

This clonotype was seen repeatedly, ten times or more. This sequence joins TRBV11-2 and TRBJ2-7; the D gene is possibly TRBD2 (6 bases). The V gene's germline CDR1 is SGHAT and CDR2 FQNNGV. This CDR3 comprises 12 residues. V dropped 7 bases and J dropped 6 bases, with 13 bases sitting between them. The CDR3 DNA sequence: TGTGCCAGCACCCCCTGGGGGGTCGAGCAGTACTTC. Protein sequence: CASTPWGVEQYF. Variable domain in full (rest from reference TRBV11-2 and TRBJ2-7): EAGVAQSPRYKIIEKRQSVAFWCNPISGHATLYWYQQILGQGPKLLIQFQNNGVVDDSQLPKDRFSAERLKGVDSTLKIQPAKLEDSAVYLCASTPWGVEQYFGPGTRLTVT.

This sequence joins TRBV6-2 or TRBV6-3 and TRBJ2-4; 7 nucleotides align to TRBD1. The CDR3 sequence is 16 residues long. Germline-derived CDR1 and CDR2 are MNHEY and SVGEGT. The junction had 4 bases not matched to a gene; V was cut back by 2 bases and J by 0 bases. Here the CDR3 reads CASSYRDSRAKNIQYF. Here the CDR3 DNA reads TGTGCCAGCAGTTACAGGGACAGTAGAGCCAAAAACATTCAGTACTTC.

This clonotype appeared many times. The chain links TRBV6-5 to TRBJ1-1, with D hard to call. Germline lookup yields CDR1 MNHEY and CDR2 SVGAGI. The CDR3 has 14 residues. V lost 6 bases and J lost 1, with 12 bases in between. The CDR3 DNA sequence: TGTGCCAGCAGGCGAATTAGACAGAACACTGAAGCTTTCTTT. It translates to CASRRIRQNTEAFF.

In its sample, this clonotype was seen many times. The chain has TRBV12-3 or TRBV12-4 and TRBJ2-5; 12 nucleotides match TRBD2. V lost 3 bases, J lost 9 bases, and 2 bases stayed unmatched. The CDR3 has 13 amino acids. CDR3 DNA sequence: TGTGCCAGCAGTTTCGCTAGCGGGAGGGCCCAGTACTTC. Its protein is CASSFASGRAQYF.

The rearrangement uses TRBV12-3 or TRBV12-4 and TRBJ1-1; 7 bases agree with TRBD1. The trim removed 10 bases at V and 0 bases at J, leaving 5 bases unmatched. The length of the CDR3 is 13 residues. Here the CDR3 DNA reads TGTGCCACGGGGACAGTTGTGAACACTGAAGCTTTCTTT. Translated: CATGTVVNTEAFF.

J is TRBJ2-2 and V is TRBV5-1; TRBD1 matches 8 bases. After removal of 4 bases from V and 6 bases from J, the junction contained 11 bases not matched to a gene. Germline CDR1 reads SGHRS; CDR2 reads YFSETQ. The CDR3 extends over 16 amino acids. Written as DNA, the CDR3 is TGCGCCAGCAGCCCCGGACAGGGTACAGGATCCGGGGAGCTGTTTTTT. As protein: CASSPGQGTGSGELFF.

Ten or more counts support this clonotype. This sequence joins TRBV7-8 and TRBJ1-2; tentatively, D is TRBD1 (5 bases). The CDR3 has 14 residues. Trimming shortened V by 1 base and J by 3 bases, and 9 bases separated the two germline ends. Germline V lookup: CDR1 SGHVS, CDR2 FQNEAQ. CDR3 loop: CASSLVGRDYGYTF. CDR3 sequence (DNA): TGTGCCAGCAGCTTAGTTGGCAGGGACTATGGCTACACCTTC. The full variable domain, in which reference TRBV7-8 and TRBJ1-2 provide the parts outside the CDR3, is GAGVSQSPRYKVAKRGQDVALRCDPISGHVSLFWYQQALGQGPEFLTYFQNEAQLDKSGLPSDRFFAERPEGSVSTLKIQRTQQEDSAVYLCASSLVGRDYGYTFGSGTRLTVV.

The V gene is TRBV20-1, the J gene TRBJ2-7, with 8 nucleotides matching TRBD2. The CDR3 runs to 14 residues. The V and J ends lost 5 bases and 7 bases, in that order; junction bases with no gene match: 13. In germline, CDR1 is DFQATT, CDR2 SNEGSKA (reference sequence). This CDR3 is CSASPTSAKREQYF. In nucleotides, the CDR3 is TGCAGTGCTTCTCCGACTAGCGCGAAACGTGAGCAGTACTTC.

There are many counts of this clonotype. The V call is TRBV7-2, the J call TRBJ1-6; the D gene is possibly TRBD1 (5 bases). CDR1 is SGHTA and CDR2 is FQGNSA in the germline V gene. The CDR3 is 14 residues long. The V end was cut by 4 bases, the J end by 9 bases, with 13 bases between. As DNA, the CDR3 is TGTGCCAGCAGCTCGCAGGGTCAAGGTTCACCCCTCCACTTT. Translation gives CASSSQGQGSPLHF.

This clonotype was picked up a small number of times. CDR3 region: CASSPGQGLGSNQPQHF. CDR3 DNA sequence: TGTGCCAGCAGTCCCGGACAGGGTTTAGGTAGCAATCAGCCCCAGCATTTT. The chain carries TRBV12-3 or TRBV12-4 and TRBJ1-5, with TRBD1 identical over 8 bases. The CDR3 consists of 17 residues. V lost 5 bases, J lost 0 bases, and 9 bases stayed unmatched.